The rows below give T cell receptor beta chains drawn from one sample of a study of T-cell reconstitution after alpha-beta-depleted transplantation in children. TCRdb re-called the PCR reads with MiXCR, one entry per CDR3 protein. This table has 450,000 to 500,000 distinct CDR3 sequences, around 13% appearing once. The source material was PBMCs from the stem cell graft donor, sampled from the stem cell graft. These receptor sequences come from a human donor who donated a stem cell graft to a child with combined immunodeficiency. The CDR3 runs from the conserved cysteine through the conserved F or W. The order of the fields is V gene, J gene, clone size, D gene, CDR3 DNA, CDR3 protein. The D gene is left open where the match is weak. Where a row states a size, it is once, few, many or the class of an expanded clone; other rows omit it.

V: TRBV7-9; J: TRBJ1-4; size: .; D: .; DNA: TGTGCCAGCAGCTTTTCAGCGGAGGGGGAAAAACTGTTTTTT; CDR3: CASSFSAEGEKLFF
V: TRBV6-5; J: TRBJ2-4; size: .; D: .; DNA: TGTGCCAGCGTTTCTCCGAAGTCGGCCAAAAACATTCAGTACTTC; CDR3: CASVSPKSAKNIQYF
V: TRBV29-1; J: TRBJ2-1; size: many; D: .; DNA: TGCAGCGCTCGGGCTAGCGAAGGGAATGAGCAGTTCTTC; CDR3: CSARASEGNEQFF
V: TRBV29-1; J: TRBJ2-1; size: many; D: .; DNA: TGCAGCGTTGGGACTGATTACAATGAGCAGTTCTTC; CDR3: CSVGTDYNEQFF
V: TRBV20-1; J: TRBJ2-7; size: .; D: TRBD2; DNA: TGCAGTGCTAGCGGGGCGGGAGGGAACGAGCAGTACTTC; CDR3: CSASGAGGNEQYF
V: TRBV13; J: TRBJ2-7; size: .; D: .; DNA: TGTGCCAGCAGCTTGTTAATACGGCCCTACGAGCAGTACTTC; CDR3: CASSLLIRPYEQYF
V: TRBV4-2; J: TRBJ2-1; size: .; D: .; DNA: TGTGCCAGCAGCCAGACCTCACCGAATGAGCAGTTCTTC; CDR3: CASSQTSPNEQFF
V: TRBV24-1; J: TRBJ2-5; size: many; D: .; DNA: TGTGCCACCAGTGGTCTGACGGAGACCCAGTACTTC; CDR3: CATSGLTETQYF
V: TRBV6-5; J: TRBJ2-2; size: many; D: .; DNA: TGTGCCAGCAGTTACGAGGGGGGGACCGGGGAGCTGTTTTTT; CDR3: CASSYEGGTGELFF
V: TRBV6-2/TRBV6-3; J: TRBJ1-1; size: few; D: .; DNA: TGTGCCAGCACCCCTGCAGGGGCCCTTGGCACTGAAGCTTTCTTT; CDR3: CASTPAGALGTEAFF
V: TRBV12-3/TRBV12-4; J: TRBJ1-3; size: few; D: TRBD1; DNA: TGTGCCAGCAGCCCCACAGGGGGTGACACCATATATTTT; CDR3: CASSPTGGDTIYF